This TCR beta chain was obtained from a study of shared clonotypes between healthy human individuals. Sequencing used immunoSEQ multiplex PCR; TCRdb keeps in-frame clones, though not all of them. The sample consists of hundreds of thousands of clones, roughly 80% of them appearing once. The CDR3 loop spans 14 amino acids. Germline CDR1 is MNHNS and CDR2 is SASEGT. With V trimmed by 5 bases and J by 4 bases, 5 bases remained unmatched. The sample consisted of PBMCs. The TCR comes from a woman aged 40 to 50 in good health. Some clones in this sample may be carry-over from other donors' samples. The chain links TRBV6-1 to TRBJ2-3; 8 bases fit TRBD2. CDR3 protein: CASSPIAGPDTQYF. The CDR3 DNA reads TGTGCCAGCAGTCCGATAGCGGGACCAGATACGCAGTATTTT.